Listed here are 14 T cell receptor beta chains from one sample, sequenced in a study of CD8+ T cells in alopecia areata (dated by TCRdb to between 2017 and 2018). Libraries were made using the immunoSEQ multiplex PCR assay. For TCR sequencing, RNA was extracted from every sample and reverse transcribed into cDNA to serve as template. The table was pulled from immuneACCESS by TCRdb, which kept in-frame rearrangements only. Such tables lose some clones; where checked, under half of the loss comes from unresolved V genes, and the rest has no known cause. This sample was tabulated with approximately 110,000 clones, among which there are no singletons. The leading ten clones occupy about 20% of the sample. The sequencing sample was made of lesional skin. These TCRs come from a C3H/HeJ mouse with alopecia areata. The mouse line in question has MHC haplotype H2-k.

This clone was picked up a small number of times. Mouse gene names and germline throughout. This CDR3 reads CASSLLGGDYTF. CDR3 DNA (partial): TGTGCCAGCAGTTTACTGGGCGGC. The chain combines TRBV13-3 with TRBJ1-2; D is undetermined. The sequence runs out 4 residues before the end of the CDR3; the remainder is reconstructed from the germline J gene. Germline CDR1 is NNHDY and CDR2 is SYVADS. CDR3 length: 12 residues.

For this clone: The TCRdb protein fails to match the DNA translation at residue 13; the protein reported here was translated from the DNA. Gene names and germline match the mouse. The read falls 3 residues short of the CDR3 end, and the missing part is taken from the germline J gene. The genes are TRBV12-1 and TRBJ1-3; 9 bases align to TRBD1. Looked up from germline, CDR1 is SGHSN and CDR2 is HYEKVE. V shed 0 bases and J 0 bases; nucleotides not matched to a gene: 2. The CDR3 runs 16 residues. The sequenced part of the CDR3 DNA is TGTGCCAGCTCTCTCCGGGACAGGGATTCTGGAAATACG. It encodes CASSLRDRDSGNT. The complete CDR3 sequence is CASSLRDRDSGNTLYF. The variable domain in full, with the rest retrieved from reference TRBV12-1 and TRBJ1-3, is DSGVVQSPRHIIKEKGGRSVLTCIPISGHSNVVWYQQTLGKELKFLIQHYEKVERDKGFLPSRFSVQQFDDYHSEMNMSALELEDSAMYFCASSLRDRDSGNTLYFGEGSRLIVV.

With respect to this clone: Gene labels here are mouse ones. The observed sequence ends 4 residues before the CDR3 terminus, with the missing tail filled in from the germline J gene. The chain joins TRBV19 to TRBJ2-3; 9 bases line up with TRBD1. CDR3 length: 14 amino acids. Looked up from germline, CDR1 is FNHDT and CDR2 is SITEND (reference sequence). Trimming took 7 bases from V and 1 from J; bases not matched to a gene: 4. The CDR3 spells CASRTGEGAETLYF. The sequenced part of the CDR3 DNA is TGTGCCAGCCGGACAGGGGAGGGTGCAGAA.

This clone has more than one count but fewer than ten. Gene and germline names: mouse. The CDR3 goes on 4 residues after the read ends, and that part is filled in from the germline J gene. The chain is built from TRBV19 and TRBJ1-1, with D maybe TRBD1 (6 bases). This CDR3 is built from 13 residues. CDR1 and CDR2 (germline): FNHDT, SITEND (reference sequence). The CDR3 sequence is CASSMRGAQEVFF. The CDR3 DNA, read in part, is TGTGCCAGCAGTATGCGGGGGGCGCAA.

Comment on this clone: Genes here carry mouse names. The read terminates 4 residues ahead of where the CDR3 ends, so the germline J gene completes it. The chain couples TRBV17 to TRBJ2-5; 9 bases agree with TRBD1. The CDR3 length is 14 residues. Germline-derived CDR1 and CDR2 are MNHDT and YYDKIL. The CDR3 is CASSRNRGLDTQYF. Incomplete CDR3 DNA: TGTGCTAGCAGTAGAAACAGGGGGCTGGAC.

A remark on this clone: Gene and germline names: mouse. The read halts 4 residues ahead of the CDR3 end, with the missing end drawn from the germline J gene. The chain couples TRBV16 to TRBJ1-1; possible D gene TRBD1, 6 bases. CDR1 SGHSA and CDR2 FRNQAP come from the germline V gene. CDR3 size: 14 residues. V was shortened by 2 bases and J by 3 bases, with 10 bases between the two germline ends. CDR3 DNA, as far as it was read: TGTGCAAGCAGCTTACCAGGGGCGGACACA. It codes for CASSLPGADT. The full CDR3 reads CASSLPGADTEVFF. The whole variable domain, filled in from reference TRBV16 and TRBJ1-1, reads NAGVIQTPRHKVTGKGQEATLWCEPISGHSAVFWYRQTIVQGLEFLTYFRNQAPIDDSGMPKERFSAQMPNQSHSTLKIQSTQPQDSAVYLCASSLPGADTEVFFGKGTRLTVV.

There are a few counts of this clone. Gene and germline names: mouse. The read ends 4 residues before the CDR3 terminus; that terminus is restored from the germline J gene. J is TRBJ1-2 and V is TRBV19; tentative D call: TRBD1 (6 bases). The CDR3 contains 14 residues. Germline assignment: CDR1 FNHDT and CDR2 SITEND (reference sequence). The CDR3 bases that were read are TGTGCCAGCAGTATGGCTGGGGGGGCGCAC. Its protein product is CASSMAGGAH. The CDR3 reads in full as CASSMAGGAHDYTF. Using reference TRBV19 and TRBJ1-2 for the parts outside the CDR3, the full variable domain is GGIITQTPKFLIGQEGQKLTLKCQQNFNHDTMYWYRQDSGKGLRLIYYSITENDLQKGDLSEGYDASREKKSSFSLTVTSAQKNEMAVFLCASSMAGGAHDYTFGSGTRLLVI.

In this sample, this clone turned up a few times. TCRdb lists a protein that is different at residue 13 from the translated DNA; the protein given here uses the DNA translation. Genes and germline come from the mouse. Sequencing ends 3 residues short of the CDR3 end; the germline J gene provides the rest. The chain is built from TRBV13-2 and TRBJ1-6; perhaps TRBD1 as D (6 bases). TRBJ1-6 is filed as an ORF, its function uncertain. Germline CDR1 and CDR2: NNHNN and SYGAGS (reference sequence). The CDR3 has 16 residues. Trimming left V 2 bases short and J 0 bases short, with 9 bases between. The CDR3 is CASGEWDNSYNSPLYF. CDR3 DNA (partial): TGTGCCAGCGGTGAATGGGACAATTCCTATAATTCGCCC.

With respect to this clone: The gene symbols are mouse symbols. The CDR3 end is not reached by the read, which stops 4 residues before it; the germline J gene fills it in. The V call is TRBV19, the J call TRBJ1-4; TRBD1 aligns across 8 bases. Germline V gene data show CDR1 as FNHDT and CDR2 as SITEND (reference sequence). CDR3 length: 16 amino acids. With V trimmed by 0 bases and J by 1 base, 2 bases remained unmatched. This chain's CDR3 is CASSIGQGSSNERLFF. The sequenced CDR3 bases are TGTGCCAGCAGTATAGGACAGGGGAGTTCCAACGAA. Full variable domain (missing parts from reference TRBV19 and TRBJ1-4): GGIITQTPKFLIGQEGQKLTLKCQQNFNHDTMYWYRQDSGKGLRLIYYSITENDLQKGDLSEGYDASREKKSSFSLTVTSAQKNEMAVFLCASSIGQGSSNERLFFGHGTKLSVL.

In this sample, this clone turned up many times. Here the gene names and germline are mouse. The read ends 4 residues before the CDR3 terminus; that terminus is restored from the germline J gene. The chain recombines TRBV13-3 with TRBJ2-1, with TRBD2 matching 8 bases. The CDR3 extends over 14 amino acids. The V segment lost 6 bases and the J segment 3 bases; nucleotides outside the gene matches: 5. From germline, CDR1 is NNHDY and CDR2 SYVADS. The chain's CDR3 is CASTRDWSYAEQFF. Incomplete CDR3 DNA: TGTGCCAGCACCCGGGACTGGTCCTATGCT.

A word on this clone: Mouse germline and gene names are used. The CDR3 goes on 4 residues after the read ends, and that part is filled in from the germline J gene. The J gene is TRBJ2-5, the V gene TRBV17; TRBD1 aligns across 8 bases. This CDR3 region has 15 residues. Per germline, CDR1 MNHDT and CDR2 YYDKIL. The DNA read from the CDR3 is TGTGCTAGCAGACTCCGACAGGGGAGACCAGAC. This codes for CASRLRQGRPD. The full CDR3 sequence reads CASRLRQGRPDTQYF.

This clone showed up just a few times. Any gene name here is a mouse gene name. The CDR3 end is not reached by the read, which stops 4 residues before it; the germline J gene fills it in. J is TRBJ1-1 and V is TRBV13-2; no firm D call. The CDR3 is 15 residues long. V was pared by 1 base and J by 0 bases, with 10 bases between. Germline V CDR1 and CDR2: NNHNN, SYGAGS (reference sequence). CDR3 DNA, as far as it was read: TGTGCCAGCGGTGATACGAGAGAGGCAAACACA. It encodes CASGDTREANT. From start to end, the CDR3 is CASGDTREANTEVFF.

With respect to this clone: Gene names and germline refer to mouse. The read ends 4 residues shy of where the CDR3 ends; the end is completed using the germline J gene. The V call is TRBV13-1, the J call TRBJ2-7; 12 positions match TRBD2. The CDR3 is 14 amino acids. Germline loops: CDR1 NSHNY, CDR2 SYGAGN. The sequenced part of the CDR3 DNA is TGTGCCAGCAGTACGGACTGGGGGGGGTAT. Its translation is CASSTDWGGY. The full-length CDR3 reads as CASSTDWGGYEQYF.

This clone has only a few counts. Gene names and germline match the mouse. Read coverage stops 4 residues before the CDR3 terminus; the germline J gene supplies the remainder. V gene TRBV1 combines with J gene TRBJ2-1, with TRBD1 matching 10 bases. The CDR3 totals 16 residues. From germline, CDR1 is NSQYPW and CDR2 LRSPGD (reference sequence). V shed 4 bases and J 1 base; nucleotides not matched to a gene: 4. The sequenced part of the CDR3 DNA is TGCACCTGCAGTGGACCGGGACAGGGGAACTATGCT. The encoded protein is CTCSGPGQGNYA. The complete CDR3 sequence is CTCSGPGQGNYAEQFF.